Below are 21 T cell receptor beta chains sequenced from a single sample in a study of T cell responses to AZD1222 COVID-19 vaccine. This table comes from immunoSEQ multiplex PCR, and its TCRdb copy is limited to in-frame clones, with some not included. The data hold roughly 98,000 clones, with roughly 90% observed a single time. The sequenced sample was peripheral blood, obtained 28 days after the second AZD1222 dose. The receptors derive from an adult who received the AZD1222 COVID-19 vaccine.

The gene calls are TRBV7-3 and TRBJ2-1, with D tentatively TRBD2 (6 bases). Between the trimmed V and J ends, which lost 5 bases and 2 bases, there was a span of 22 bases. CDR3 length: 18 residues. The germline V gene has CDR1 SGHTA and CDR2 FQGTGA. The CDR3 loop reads CASSRPLRDFVAYNEQFF. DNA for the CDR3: TGTGCCAGCAGCCGGCCACTGAGGGACTTTGTGGCCTACAATGAGCAGTTCTTC. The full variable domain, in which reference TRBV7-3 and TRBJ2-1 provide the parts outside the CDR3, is GAGVSQTPSNKVTEKGKYVELRCDPISGHTALYWYRQSLGQGPEFLIYFQGTGAADDSGLPNDRFFAVRPEGSVSTLKIQRTERGDSAVYLCASSRPLRDFVAYNEQFFGPGTRLTVL.

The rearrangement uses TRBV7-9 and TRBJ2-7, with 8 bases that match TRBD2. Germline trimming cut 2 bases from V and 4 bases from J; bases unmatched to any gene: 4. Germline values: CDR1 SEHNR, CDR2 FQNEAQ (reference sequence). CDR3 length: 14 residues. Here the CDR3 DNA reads TGTGCCAGCAGCTTAAATAGCGGGATTTACGAGCAGTACTTC. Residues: CASSLNSGIYEQYF. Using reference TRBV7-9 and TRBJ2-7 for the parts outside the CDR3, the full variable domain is DTGVSQNPRHKITKRGQNVTFRCDPISEHNRLYWYRQTLGQGPEFLTYFQNEAQLEKSRLLSDRFSAERPKGSFSTLEIQRTEQGDSAMYLCASSLNSGIYEQYFGPGTRLTVT.

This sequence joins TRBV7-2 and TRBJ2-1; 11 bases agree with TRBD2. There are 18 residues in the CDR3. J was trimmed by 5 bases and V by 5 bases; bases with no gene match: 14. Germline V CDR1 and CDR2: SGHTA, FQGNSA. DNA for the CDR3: TGTGCCAGCAGCCCCCTCCTTCCGAGACTAGCGGGAAACAATGAGCAGTTCTTC. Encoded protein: CASSPLLPRLAGNNEQFF.

CDR3 residues: CASSQVRADTQYF. The CDR3 coding sequence is TGCGCCAGCAGCCAAGTACGGGCAGATACGCAGTATTTT. This sequence joins TRBV4-1 and TRBJ2-3, with D unresolved. Trimming removed 1 base at V and 4 bases at J, with 6 bases between. This CDR3 contains 13 residues. Germline assignment: CDR1 MGHRA and CDR2 YSYEKL.

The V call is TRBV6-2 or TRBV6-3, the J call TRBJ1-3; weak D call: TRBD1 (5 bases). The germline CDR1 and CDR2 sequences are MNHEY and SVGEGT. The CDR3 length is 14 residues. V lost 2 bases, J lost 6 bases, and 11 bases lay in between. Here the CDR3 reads CASSYRGRKNTIYF. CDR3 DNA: TGTGCCAGCAGTTACAGGGGTAGGAAAAACACCATATATTTT.

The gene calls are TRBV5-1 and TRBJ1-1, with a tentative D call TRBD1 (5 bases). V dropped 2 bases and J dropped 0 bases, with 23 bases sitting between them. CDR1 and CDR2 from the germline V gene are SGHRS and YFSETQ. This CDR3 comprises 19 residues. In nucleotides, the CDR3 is TGCGCCAGCAGCTTAGGTATATGGGCAGGGAAATTCATGAACACTGAAGCTTTCTTT. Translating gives CASSLGIWAGKFMNTEAFF.

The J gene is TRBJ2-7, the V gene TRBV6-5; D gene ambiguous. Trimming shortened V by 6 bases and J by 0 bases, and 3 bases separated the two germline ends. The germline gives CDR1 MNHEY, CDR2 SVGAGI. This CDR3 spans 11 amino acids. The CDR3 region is CASRPSYEQYF. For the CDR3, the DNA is TGTGCCAGCAGGCCCTCCTACGAGCAGTACTTC.

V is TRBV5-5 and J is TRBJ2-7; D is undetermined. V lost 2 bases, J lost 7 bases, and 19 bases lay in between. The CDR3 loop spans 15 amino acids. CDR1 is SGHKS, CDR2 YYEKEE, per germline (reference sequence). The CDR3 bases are TGTGCCAGCAGCTTTCCCGGGCCCCCCAGTCAAGAGCAGTACTTC. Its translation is CASSFPGPPSQEQYF.

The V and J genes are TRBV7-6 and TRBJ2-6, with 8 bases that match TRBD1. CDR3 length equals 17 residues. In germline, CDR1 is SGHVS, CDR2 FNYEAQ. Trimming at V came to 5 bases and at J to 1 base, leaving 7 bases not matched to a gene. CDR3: CASSARQGWSGANVLTF. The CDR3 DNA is TGTGCCAGCAGCGCCCGACAGGGGTGGTCTGGGGCCAACGTCCTGACTTTC.

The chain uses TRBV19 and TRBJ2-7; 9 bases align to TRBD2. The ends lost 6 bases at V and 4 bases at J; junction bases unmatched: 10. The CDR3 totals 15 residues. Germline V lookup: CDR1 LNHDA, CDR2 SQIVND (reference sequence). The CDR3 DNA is TGTGCCAGTAGCAGGGTAGCGGGAGACAAGTACGAGCAGTACTTC. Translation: CASSRVAGDKYEQYF.

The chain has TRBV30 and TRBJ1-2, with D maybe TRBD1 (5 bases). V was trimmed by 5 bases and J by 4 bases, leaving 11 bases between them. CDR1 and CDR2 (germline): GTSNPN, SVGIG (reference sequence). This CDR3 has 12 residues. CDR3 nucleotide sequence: TGTGCCTGGCTCTCCGGGGGCTATGGCTACACCTTC. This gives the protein CAWLSGGYGYTF.

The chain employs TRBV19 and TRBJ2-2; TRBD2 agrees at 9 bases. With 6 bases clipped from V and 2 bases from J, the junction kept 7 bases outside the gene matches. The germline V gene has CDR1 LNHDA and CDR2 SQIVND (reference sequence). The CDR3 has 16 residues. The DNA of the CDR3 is TGTGCCAGTAGCCTTTTTAGCGGGGGAAACACCGGGGAGCTGTTTTTT. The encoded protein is CASSLFSGGNTGELFF.

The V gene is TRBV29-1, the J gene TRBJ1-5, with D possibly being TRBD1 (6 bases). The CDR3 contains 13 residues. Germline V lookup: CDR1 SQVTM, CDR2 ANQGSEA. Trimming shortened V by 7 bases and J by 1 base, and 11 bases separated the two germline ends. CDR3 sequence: CSAQGQSNQPQHF. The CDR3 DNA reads TGCAGCGCCCAAGGACAGAGCAATCAGCCCCAGCATTTT. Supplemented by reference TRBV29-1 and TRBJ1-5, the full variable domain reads SAVISQKPSRDICQRGTSLTIQCQVDSQVTMMFWYRQQPGQSLTLIATANQGSEATYESGFVIDKFPISRPNLTFSTLTVSNMSPEDSSIYLCSAQGQSNQPQHFGDGTRLSIL.

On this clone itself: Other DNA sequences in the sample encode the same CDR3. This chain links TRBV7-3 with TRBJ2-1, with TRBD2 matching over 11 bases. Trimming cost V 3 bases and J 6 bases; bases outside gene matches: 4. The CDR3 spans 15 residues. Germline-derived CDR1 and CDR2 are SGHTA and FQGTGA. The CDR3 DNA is TGTGCCAGCAGCTTGGTACTAGCGGGAGCCAATGAGCAGTTCTTC. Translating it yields CASSLVLAGANEQFF.

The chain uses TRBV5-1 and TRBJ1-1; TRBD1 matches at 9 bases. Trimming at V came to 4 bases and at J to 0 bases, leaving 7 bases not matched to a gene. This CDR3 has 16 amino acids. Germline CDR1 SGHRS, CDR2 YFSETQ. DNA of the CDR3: TGCGCCAGCAGCGAACCGGGACAGGGAATGAACACTGAAGCTTTCTTT. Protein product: CASSEPGQGMNTEAFF.

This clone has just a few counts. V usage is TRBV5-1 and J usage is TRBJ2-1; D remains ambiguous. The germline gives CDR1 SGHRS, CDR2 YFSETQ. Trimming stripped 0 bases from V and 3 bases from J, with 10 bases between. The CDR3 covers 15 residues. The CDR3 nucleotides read TGCGCCAGCAGCTTGGAGGCAGTCAGCTACAATGAGCAGTTCTTC. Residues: CASSLEAVSYNEQFF. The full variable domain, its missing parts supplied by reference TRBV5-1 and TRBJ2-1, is KAGVTQTPRYLIKTRGQQVTLSCSPISGHRSVSWYQQTPGQGLQFLFEYFSETQRNKGNFPGRFSGRQFSNSRSEMNVSTLELGDSALYLCASSLEAVSYNEQFFGPGTRLTVL.

The CDR3 DNA reads as TGTGCCAGCAGCTCCGGGCGAAGCACAGATACGCAGTATTTT. Protein: CASSSGRSTDTQYF. The chain employs TRBV9 and TRBJ2-3; no clear D. Germline lookup yields CDR1 SGDLS and CDR2 YYNGEE. Trimming left V 4 bases short and J 0 bases short, with 9 bases between. This CDR3 comprises 14 residues.

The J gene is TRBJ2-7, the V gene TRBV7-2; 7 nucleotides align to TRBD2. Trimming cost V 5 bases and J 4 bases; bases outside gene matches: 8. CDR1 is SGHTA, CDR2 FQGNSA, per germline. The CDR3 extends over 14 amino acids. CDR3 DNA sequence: TGTGCCAGCAGCCTAAGACTAGCAGGATACGAGCAGTACTTC. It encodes CASSLRLAGYEQYF.

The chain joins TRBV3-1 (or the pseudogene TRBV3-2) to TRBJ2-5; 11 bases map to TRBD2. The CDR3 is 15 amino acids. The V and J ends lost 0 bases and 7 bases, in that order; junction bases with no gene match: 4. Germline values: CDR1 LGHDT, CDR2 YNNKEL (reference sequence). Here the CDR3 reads CASSQDLGTSGTQYF. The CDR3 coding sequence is TGTGCCAGCAGCCAAGATTTAGGGACTAGCGGGACCCAGTACTTC.

CDR3 region: CASSGSGLAGEGSGQRQYF. CDR3 nucleotide sequence: TGTGCCAGCAGCGGTTCAGGACTAGCGGGAGAGGGTTCGGGTCAACGGCAGTACTTC. This rearrangement joins TRBV9 to TRBJ2-7, with TRBD2 matching over 13 bases. Germline V gives CDR1 SGDLS, CDR2 YYNGEE. Germline trimming cut 3 bases from V and 9 bases from J; bases unmatched to any gene: 21. The CDR3 has 19 residues.

Written as DNA, the CDR3 is TGTGCCAGCAGTTTAGTGGCGGGAGGCACCGGGGAGCTGTTTTTT. This sequence encodes CASSLVAGGTGELFF. J is TRBJ2-2 and V is TRBV28; the match to TRBD2 covers 8 bases. From germline, CDR1 is MDHEN and CDR2 SYDVKM. CDR3 length equals 15 residues. V was pared by 2 bases and J by 4 bases, with 3 bases of the junction left unmatched.